These 19 T cell receptor beta chains were sequenced from one sample in a study of blood T cell repertoires in COVID-19. Some clones are missing from TCRdb's copy, which holds only in-frame ones; the method was immunoSEQ multiplex PCR. The sample gives some 100,000 clones, 84% of which show up once; less than 8% is in the top ten. The sequenced sample was peripheral blood. The receptors come from a woman between 50 and 59 years old with acute or convalescent COVID-19.

The chain's CDR3 is CASSTTGGGHNEQFF. The CDR3 nucleotides read TGTGCCAGTAGCACGACGGGCGGGGGGCACAATGAGCAGTTCTTC. The V and J genes are TRBV19 and TRBJ2-1, with 8 positions matching TRBD2. V trimming: 6 bases; J trimming: 5 bases; junction bases outside the gene matches: 9. Germline-derived CDR1 and CDR2 are LNHDA and SQIVND (reference sequence). The CDR3 contains 15 residues.

This chain joins TRBV5-1 and TRBJ1-1; D is possibly TRBD1 (5 bases). The V gene lost 5 bases and the J gene lost 8 bases, with 13 bases spanning the gap. Germline lookup yields CDR1 SGHRS and CDR2 YFSETQ. This CDR3 region has 12 residues. The CDR3 region has the DNA TGCGCCAGCAGATTCGCAGGGTCCGAAGCTTTCTTT. Amino acids: CASRFAGSEAFF.

V gene TRBV19 combines with J gene TRBJ1-1; 9 bases map to TRBD1. The CDR3 has 14 amino acids. V lost 5 bases to trimming and J lost 3 bases; unmatched junction nucleotides: 4. Germline V lookup: CDR1 LNHDA, CDR2 SQIVND (reference sequence). Here the CDR3 DNA reads TGTGCCAGTAGTTTTGGGACAGGGCACACTGAAGCTTTCTTT. It yields the protein CASSFGTGHTEAFF.

This chain uses TRBV5-6 with TRBJ2-7, with a possible D match to TRBD1 (6 bases). Germline CDR1 is SGHDT and CDR2 is YYEEEE. This CDR3 spans 12 amino acids. V was shortened by 4 bases and J by 7 bases, with 12 bases between the two germline ends. CDR3 coding DNA: TGTGCCAGCAGCCCCGGGACACGGGAGCAGTACTTC. The encoded protein is CASSPGTREQYF.

This clone has a single count. The CDR3 loop reads CASSPRAGGTGELFF. The CDR3 coding sequence is TGTGCCAGCAGCCCCCGTGCGGGCGGCACCGGGGAGCTGTTTTTT. V is TRBV7-6 and J is TRBJ2-2; perhaps TRBD2 as D (5 bases). This CDR3 is 15 amino acids long. V was shortened by 5 bases and J by 4 bases, with 14 bases between the two germline ends. In germline, CDR1 is SGHVS, CDR2 FNYEAQ.

The chain combines TRBV6-1 with TRBJ1-5, with 9 bases that match TRBD1. V lost 3 bases and J lost 8; bases outside the gene matches: 8. CDR3 length: 15 residues. CDR1 is MNHNS and CDR2 is SASEGT in the germline V gene. The CDR3 DNA reads TGTGCCAGCAGTGACCGACAGGGGGTTCAGGAGCCCCAGCATTTT. Protein sequence: CASSDRQGVQEPQHF.

The gene calls are TRBV5-1 and TRBJ2-3; the D gene is possibly TRBD1 (6 bases). Germline-derived CDR1 and CDR2 are SGHRS and YFSETQ. There are 17 residues in the CDR3. V shed 0 bases and J shed 1 base, with 15 bases lying between them. The CDR3 region is CASSLAGQGKGTDTQYF. The CDR3 nucleotides are TGCGCCAGCAGCTTGGCCGGGCAGGGGAAAGGCACAGATACGCAGTATTTT.

This clone was recorded a few times. The V call is TRBV18, the J call TRBJ1-2, with a tentative D call TRBD1 (6 bases). CDR1 and CDR2 (germline): KGHSH, LQKENI. The V gene lost 3 bases and the J gene lost 7 bases, with 15 bases spanning the gap. There are 14 residues in the CDR3. The CDR3 region is CASSPDRDIRGYTF. Here the CDR3 DNA reads TGTGCCAGCTCACCGGACCGGGACATACGTGGCTACACCTTC.

V gene TRBV6-5 combines with J gene TRBJ1-1; TRBD1 is a possible D gene (6 bases). The V end lost 7 bases, the J end lost 3 bases, and 18 bases lay between the germline ends. Germline V gives CDR1 MNHEY, CDR2 SVGAGI. This CDR3 spans 15 amino acids. CDR3 bases: TGTGCCAGCATCAAGAGGGGAAGGGGGTACACTGAAGCTTTCTTT. The encoded protein is CASIKRGRGYTEAFF.

This chain joins TRBV11-3 and TRBJ1-1; D gene uncertain. Germline assignment: CDR1 SGHNT and CDR2 YENEEA. The ends were cut back, 1 base at V and 4 bases at J, with 10 bases in the middle. CDR3 length: 14 residues. In nucleotides, the CDR3 is TGTGCCAGCAGCTTAGGCGGGGAAAGCACTGAAGCTTTCTTT. It is translated as CASSLGGESTEAFF.

In its sample, this clone was seen a few times. The chain recombines TRBV18 with TRBJ1-1; 7 bases align to TRBD1. The CDR3 length is 12 residues. The J segment lost 7 bases and the V segment lost 6 bases, leaving 5 bases of the junction unmatched. The germline V gene encodes CDR1 KGHSH and CDR2 LQKENI. The CDR3 loop is CASSAGGIEAFF. The CDR3 DNA sequence: TGTGCCAGCTCTGCAGGGGGAATTGAAGCTTTCTTT. Full variable domain (remainder filled in from reference TRBV18 and TRBJ1-1): NAGVMQNPRHLVRRRGQEARLRCSPMKGHSHVYWYRQLPEEGLKFMVYLQKENIIDESGMPKERFSAEFPKEGPSILRIQQVVRGDSAAYFCASSAGGIEAFFGQGTRLTVV.

The chain links TRBV5-1 to TRBJ1-4; no clear D gene. Per the germline V gene, CDR1 is SGHRS and CDR2 is YFSETQ. The CDR3 totals 15 residues. V was cut by 4 bases and J by 5 bases, with 15 bases left in between. CDR3: CASSPQGGGNEKLFF. CDR3 sequence (DNA): TGCGCCAGCAGCCCACAAGGCGGCGGGAATGAAAAACTGTTTTTT.

The J gene is TRBJ2-7, the V gene TRBV18, with D maybe TRBD1 (5 bases). Trimming stripped 3 bases from V and 3 bases from J, with 12 bases between. CDR1 KGHSH and CDR2 LQKENI come from the germline V gene. The CDR3 is made up of 14 amino acids. CDR3 in DNA: TGTGCCAGCTCACCGGGGCCTCAGGGCTACGAGCAGTACTTC. Protein: CASSPGPQGYEQYF.

J is TRBJ1-5 and V is TRBV27, with a tentative D call TRBD1 (6 bases). Trimming pared 4 bases from V and 2 bases from J, leaving 18 bases between. The CDR3 sequence is 17 residues long. Germline-derived CDR1 and CDR2 are MNHEY and SMNVEV (reference sequence). This CDR3 reads CASSSTQQGNGNQPQHF. The CDR3 DNA sequence: TGTGCCAGCAGTTCGACACAACAGGGCAATGGCAATCAGCCCCAGCATTTT.

The chain employs TRBV11-2 and TRBJ2-3; 8 bases are shared with TRBD1. From germline, CDR1 is SGHAT and CDR2 FQNNGV. The J segment lost 10 bases and the V segment lost 6 bases, leaving 12 bases of the junction unmatched. CDR3 length equals 14 residues. The CDR3 DNA reads TGTGCCAGCAGATTGGACAGGGTCGAGTGGGCGCAGTATTTT. Protein: CASRLDRVEWAQYF.

This rearrangement joins TRBV12-3 or TRBV12-4 to TRBJ1-2, with D hard to call. This CDR3 has 11 amino acids. Trimming shortened V by 6 bases and J by 2 bases, and 4 bases separated the two germline ends. In DNA form, the CDR3 reads TGTGCCAGCAGGAGAAACTATGGCTACACCTTC. Its protein product is CASRRNYGYTF.

The chain is built from TRBV29-1 and TRBJ2-2; maybe TRBD2 (5 bases). This CDR3 region has 15 residues. Deletions cut 3 bases from V and 0 bases from J, with 11 bases between. Looked up from germline, CDR1 is SQVTM and CDR2 is ANQGSEA. The CDR3 DNA reads as TGCAGCGTTGAGGTTGCGGGCGCGAACACCGGGGAGCTGTTTTTT. Its translation is CSVEVAGANTGELFF.

This clone was counted once. The chain has TRBV20-1 and TRBJ1-4; tentatively, D is TRBD1 (5 bases). Germline V lookup: CDR1 DFQATT, CDR2 SNEGSKA (reference sequence). V was clipped by 3 bases and J by 7 bases, with 15 bases between them. The CDR3 consists of 14 residues. CDR3 nucleotides: TGCAGTGCTAGTACATCCTTCCAGGGTGAAAAACTGTTTTTT. Translating it yields CSASTSFQGEKLFF.

The chain combines TRBV30 with TRBJ2-6; D perhaps matches TRBD1 (6 bases). The V and J ends lost 4 bases and 1 base respectively, with 8 bases between them. This CDR3 has 14 amino acids. In germline, CDR1 is GTSNPN, CDR2 SVGIG (reference sequence). The CDR3 DNA follows: TGTGCCTGGACAACAGGGTCTGGGGCCAACGTCCTGACTTTC. The encoded protein is CAWTTGSGANVLTF.